This T cell receptor (beta chain) was sequenced during a study of vaccination and CD4 T cells after COVID-19. Study context: Each convalescent patient was PCR positive for SARS-CoV-2 on nasal swab; 9 or 10 cases were mild and one severe.

Treatment given: roughly 10-day PBMC culture with coronavirus spike peptide pools or control peptides (ViraFEST assay). Cultured CD4+ T cells had their DNA profiled by the Oncomine TCR Beta short-read assay. TCRdb fed the PCR reads into MiXCR, producing one record per CDR3 protein. The sample has approximately 10,000 distinct CDR3 sequences; about 70% are singletons. Comments on this clonotype: Its target is not known.

The CDR3 is made up of 17 amino acids. Germline V gene lookup returns CDR1 LNHDA and CDR2 SQIVND (reference sequence). V lost 3 bases and J lost 0, with 15 bases in between. This TCR was recovered from a human donor who had recovered from COVID-19. Sequencing used CD4+ T cells from blood, cultured in vitro. The rearrangement uses TRBV19 and TRBJ1-5; tentatively, D is TRBD1 (5 bases). The chain's CDR3 is CASSIGRGGISNQPQHF. Here the CDR3 DNA reads TGTGCCAGTAGTATCGGACGGGGGGGGATTAGCAATCAGCCCCAGCATTTT.